The 5 T cell receptor beta chains given below trace back to one sample, sequenced in a study of cytomegalovirus exposure and HLA in healthy donors. The PCR contained 60 Vbeta and 13 Jbeta primers. Data came from immunoSEQ multiplex PCR; TCRdb stores just in-frame clones and leaves some out. The sample lists some 160,000 clones; more than 75% were seen once. The sequencing sample was made of PBMCs. The receptors come from a male donor in good health and CMV-seronegative.

The chain combines TRBV9 with TRBJ2-5; 8 nucleotides align to TRBD2. This CDR3 comprises 17 residues. The V gene's germline CDR1 is SGDLS and CDR2 YYNGEE. V was pared by 0 bases and J by 5 bases, with 12 bases of the junction left unmatched. The CDR3 region is CASSVGASGSLGETQYF. The CDR3 nucleotides are TGTGCCAGCAGCGTAGGAGCTAGCGGGTCCCTGGGGGAGACCCAGTACTTC.

The rearrangement uses TRBV18 and TRBJ1-2, with D unresolved. Between the trimmed V and J ends, which lost 3 bases and 2 bases, there was a span of 10 bases. The germline V gene has CDR1 KGHSH and CDR2 LQKENI. There are 14 residues in the CDR3. This CDR3 is CASSPRAENYGYTF. CDR3 nucleotide sequence: TGTGCCAGCTCACCGCGTGCGGAGAACTATGGCTACACCTTC.

The chain recombines TRBV9 with TRBJ2-1; 7 bases agree with TRBD2. In germline, CDR1 is SGDLS, CDR2 YYNGEE. V lost 4 bases and J lost 5; bases outside the gene matches: 9. This CDR3 region has 15 residues. CDR3 residues: CASSSWGGTHNEQFF. The CDR3 coding sequence is TGTGCCAGCAGCTCTTGGGGGGGAACCCACAATGAGCAGTTCTTC. The full variable domain, its missing parts supplied by reference TRBV9 and TRBJ2-1, is DSGVTQTPKHLITATGQRVTLRCSPRSGDLSVYWYQQSLDQGLQFLIQYYNGEERAKGNILERFSAQQFPDLHSELNLSSLELGDSALYFCASSSWGGTHNEQFFGPGTRLTVL.

This clone was observed a single time. The rearrangement joins TRBV7-2 to TRBJ2-1, with 11 positions matching TRBD2. CDR3 length equals 15 residues. Germline V lookup: CDR1 SGHTA, CDR2 FQGNSA. The V segment lost 5 bases and the J segment 4 bases; nucleotides outside the gene matches: 4. Here the CDR3 reads CASSLSGREYNEQFF. In DNA form, the CDR3 reads TGTGCCAGCAGCCTTAGCGGGAGGGAATACAATGAGCAGTTCTTC.

This chain connects TRBV5-4 to TRBJ2-5, with D possibly being TRBD2 (5 bases). The CDR3 loop spans 13 amino acids. Germline-derived CDR1 and CDR2 are SGHNT and YYREEE (reference sequence). V lost 5 bases, J lost 5 bases, and 13 bases lay in between. The CDR3 region is CASSAPPGETQYF. The DNA of the CDR3 is TGTGCCAGCAGTGCACCTCCGGGGGAGACCCAGTACTTC.